Shown below are 5 T cell receptor beta chains from a single sample sequenced in a study of blood T cell repertoires in COVID-19 (dated by TCRdb to the early 2020s). Libraries were built with the immunoSEQ multiplex PCR assay. As stored in TCRdb, this immuneACCESS dataset retains in-frame rearrangements with V and J assigned. A fraction of the clones does not appear; measured against another copy, unresolved V genes explain less than half of the discrepancy, and the remainder lacks a known reason. This sample lists about 200,000 clones; approximately 86% were detected once. Of the sample, 20% to 25% falls within the top ten clones. The sample taken for sequencing was PBMCs or T cells enriched from blood (not recorded which). Receptors were obtained from a woman in her thirties or forties in a cohort exposed to, infected with or recovered from COVID-19 (not recorded which).

The chain couples TRBV5-1 to TRBJ2-1; D is uncertain. The germline V gene has CDR1 SGHRS and CDR2 YFSETQ. Deletions cut 5 bases from V and 4 bases from J, with 10 bases between. The CDR3 is 13 residues long. Written as DNA, the CDR3 is TGCGCCAGCAGGCAGAACCCTTACAATGAGCAGTTCTTC. Translating it yields CASRQNPYNEQFF.

The chain joins TRBV28 to TRBJ1-4; 7 nucleotides line up with TRBD1. J gave up 2 bases and V 2 bases, and 8 bases lay outside the gene matches. From germline, CDR1 is MDHEN and CDR2 SYDVKM. The CDR3 consists of 17 residues. DNA for the CDR3: TGTGCCAGCAGTTTACCTTTGGTCAGGGGGACTAATGAAAAACTGTTTTTT. As protein: CASSLPLVRGTNEKLFF.

The chain has TRBV28 and TRBJ1-4, with TRBD1 as a possible D gene (6 bases). The CDR3 runs 14 residues. Germline V lookup: CDR1 MDHEN, CDR2 SYDVKM. The germline V and J ends were trimmed by 10 bases and 4 bases, with 16 bases remaining between them. CDR3 in DNA: TGTGCCACATCGAAACAGGGAATTAATGAAAAACTGTTTTTT. It translates to CATSKQGINEKLFF.

The chain couples TRBV21-1 to TRBJ1-1. TRBV21-1 is shown as a pseudogene. The CDR3 totals 15 residues. The CDR3 DNA follows: TGTGCCAGCAGCAAACTGAGAGGTAGCGACACTGAAGCTTTCTTT. Residues: CASSKLRGSDTEAFF.

This chain connects TRBV10-1 to TRBJ2-2, with a tentative D call TRBD2 (5 bases). There are 14 residues in the CDR3. V lost 2 bases and J lost 4, with 8 bases in between. Germline assignment: CDR1 WNHNN and CDR2 SYGVQD (reference sequence). The CDR3 coding sequence is TGCGCCAGCAGTGAGGAGGGCCTCACCGGGGAGCTGTTTTTT. Translation: CASSEEGLTGELFF.